This T cell receptor beta chain was sequenced during a study of T cells after yellow fever vaccination. With 3 bases removed from V and 8 bases from J, the gap between germline ends came to 16 bases. This CDR3 is 14 amino acids long. Looked up from germline, CDR1 is MNHEY and CDR2 is SMNVEV (reference sequence). Study results and limitations: Booster samples showed a return of most primary-vaccination clones (around 95% CD4, roughly 85% CD8). Some clonotypes were seen in both the CD4 and the CD8 compartments. These made up a small share and likely arose from convergent recombination.

A 5'RACE template-switching step, the method used to make TCR cDNA, added a universal primer site and UMIs. Via MiXCR, TCRdb re-called the 5' RACE reads, giving one row per CDR3 protein. The sample has more than 300,000 distinct CDR3 sequences; around a tenth are singletons. This clonotype was seen a handful of times. The antigen is undetermined. The sample here was CD4+ T cells sorted from PBMCs, taken 45 days after the yellow fever booster vaccination. The sequence derives from a man aged 18-30 years who received the YFV17D yellow fever vaccine. The genes are TRBV27 and TRBJ1-2; tentatively, D is TRBD1 (6 bases). The CDR3 DNA reads as TGTGCCAGCAGTTTCGGTCCGGGGGGCGGCGGCTACACCTTC. Protein sequence: CASSFGPGGGGYTF.